This is a list of T cell receptor beta chains from one sample in a study of CD8+ T cells in alopecia areata. The protocol was immunoSEQ multiplex PCR, while the TCRdb copy is restricted to in-frame clones and leaves out a portion. The repertoire has 100,000 to 150,000 clones, about 49% of them found once; the top ten carry about 19%. This sample comprised CD8+ T cells sorted from blood, obtained at week 0. All receptors come from a human donor with alopecia areata. Both conserved end residues are part of each CDR3. A D gene is named only where the DNA matches it firmly. Rows may omit the clone size; those that give it use once, few, many or a size class.

v_call: TRBV29-1; d_call: NA; clone_size: NA; j_call: TRBJ2-7; cdr3_nt: TGCAGCGTTGATCTGGGGGAGGGGGTCGAGCAGTACTTC; cdr3_aa: CSVDLGEGVEQYF
v_call: TRBV30; d_call: NA; clone_size: NA; j_call: TRBJ1-2; cdr3_nt: TGTGCCTGGAGTACAGGGATAGACTATGGCTACACCTTC; cdr3_aa: CAWSTGIDYGYTF
v_call: TRBV13; d_call: TRBD1; clone_size: NA; j_call: TRBJ1-2; cdr3_nt: TGTGCCAGCAGCCCTTTAGGTGGACAGGGGGCCATCTACACCTTC; cdr3_aa: CASSPLGGQGAIYTF
v_call: TRBV7-9; d_call: NA; clone_size: NA; j_call: TRBJ1-1; cdr3_nt: TGTGCCAGCAGCTGGGGGTTGGGTGAAGCTTTCTTT; cdr3_aa: CASSWGLGEAFF
v_call: TRBV5-4; d_call: NA; clone_size: few; j_call: TRBJ1-1; cdr3_nt: TGTGCCAGCAGCCCAAACGAGGGCGGGGTAACTGAAGCTTTCTTT; cdr3_aa: CASSPNEGGVTEAFF
v_call: TRBV4-1; d_call: TRBD1; clone_size: NA; j_call: TRBJ1-1; cdr3_nt: TGCGCCAGCAGCCAAGTTGACAGGGAAGAGGCTGAAGCTTTCTTT; cdr3_aa: CASSQVDREEAEAFF
v_call: TRBV9; d_call: NA; clone_size: once; j_call: TRBJ2-3; cdr3_nt: TGTGCCAGCAGCGTAGCCGTGGACAGCACAGATACGCAGTATTTT; cdr3_aa: CASSVAVDSTDTQYF
v_call: TRBV10-3; d_call: TRBD2; clone_size: few; j_call: TRBJ2-3; cdr3_nt: TGTGCCATCAGTCTCTTTGTAGCGGGGGGGCCAACAGATACGCAGTATTTT; cdr3_aa: CAISLFVAGGPTDTQYF
v_call: TRBV7-9; d_call: NA; clone_size: NA; j_call: TRBJ1-6; cdr3_nt: TGTGCCAGCAGCTTAGGGGTGACAGGAGGTTATTCACCCCTCCACTTT; cdr3_aa: CASSLGVTGGYSPLHF
v_call: TRBV7-6; d_call: NA; clone_size: few; j_call: TRBJ1-1; cdr3_nt: TGTGCCAGCAGCTTTGAGGTTGGGGGAATGAACACTGAAGCTTTCTTT; cdr3_aa: CASSFEVGGMNTEAFF